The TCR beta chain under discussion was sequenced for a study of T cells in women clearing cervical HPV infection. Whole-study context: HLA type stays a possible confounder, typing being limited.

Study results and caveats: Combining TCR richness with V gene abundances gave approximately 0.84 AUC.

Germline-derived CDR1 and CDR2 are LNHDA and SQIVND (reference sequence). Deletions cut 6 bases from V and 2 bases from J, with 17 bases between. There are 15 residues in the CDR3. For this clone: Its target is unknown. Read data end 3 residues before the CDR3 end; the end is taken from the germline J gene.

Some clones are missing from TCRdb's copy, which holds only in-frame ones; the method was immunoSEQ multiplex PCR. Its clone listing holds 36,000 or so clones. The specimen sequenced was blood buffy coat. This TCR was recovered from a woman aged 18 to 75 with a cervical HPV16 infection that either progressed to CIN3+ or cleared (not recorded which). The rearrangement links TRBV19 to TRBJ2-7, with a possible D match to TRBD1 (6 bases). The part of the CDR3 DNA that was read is TGTGCCAGTAGCGCATCCCGGGACACCCCCTACGAG. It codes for CASSASRDTPYE. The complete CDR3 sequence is CASSASRDTPYEQYF.